This T cell receptor (beta chain) originates from a study of cytotoxic CD8 clonotypes in ibrutinib-treated CLL. Study details: Partial response occurred in roughly 25 patients and complete response in 2; at median approximately 68 months, approximately 14 remained remitted and about twelve progressed.

Sequencing used immunoSEQ multiplex PCR; TCRdb keeps in-frame clones, though not all of them. Among some 130,000 clones listed, around 85% were seen once. Turning to this clone: What it binds is not known.

Cryopreserved PBMCs were the source of about 1.9 micrograms of genomic DNA, which went to TCR beta libraries. Study results and caveats: Clonality rose at ibrutinib response and fell back toward baseline at progression.

V lost 6 bases and J lost 3, with 21 bases in between. Germline V gives CDR1 SNHLY, CDR2 FYNNEI. The CDR3 consists of 17 residues. The sequence derives from a human donor with chronic lymphocytic leukemia. This chain joins TRBV2 and TRBJ2-4; tentative D call: TRBD1 (5 bases). The source material was PBMCs, sampled after 24 months of ibrutinib treatment. Here the CDR3 reads CASRTDNRFGHKNIQYF. CDR3 nucleotides: TGTGCCAGCAGAACCGATAACAGGTTTGGCCACAAAAACATTCAGTACTTC.